The present T cell receptor (beta chain) was sequenced within a study of regulatory T cells in long-lasting Graves disease. Indicated time point: persistent/refractory GD, antithyroid drugs over 5 years with positive TRAb. RNA from PBMCs was the source of the TCR library. For TCR beta, libraries came from iRepertoire HTBI primers and Arm-PCR of CDR3 regions. One entry per CDR3 protein results from TCRdb running MiXCR on the multiplex PCR reads. The table records approximately 400,000 distinct CDR3 sequences, roughly 20% of them present only once. This sequence originates from a female donor with Graves disease. Sequencing used peripheral blood mononuclear cells (PBMCs), obtained when the disease was refractory, from a patient treated with antithyroid drugs.

The DNA for the CDR3 is TGTGCCAGCAGGATCATAGCGGGAGGGCCCCACGAGCAGTACTTC. Translation gives CASRIIAGGPHEQYF. V usage is TRBV28 and J usage is TRBJ2-7; 11 nucleotides agree with TRBD2. The junction had 9 bases not matched to a gene; V was cut back by 6 bases and J by 5 bases. Per the germline V gene, CDR1 is MDHEN and CDR2 is SYDVKM. This CDR3 has 15 amino acids.